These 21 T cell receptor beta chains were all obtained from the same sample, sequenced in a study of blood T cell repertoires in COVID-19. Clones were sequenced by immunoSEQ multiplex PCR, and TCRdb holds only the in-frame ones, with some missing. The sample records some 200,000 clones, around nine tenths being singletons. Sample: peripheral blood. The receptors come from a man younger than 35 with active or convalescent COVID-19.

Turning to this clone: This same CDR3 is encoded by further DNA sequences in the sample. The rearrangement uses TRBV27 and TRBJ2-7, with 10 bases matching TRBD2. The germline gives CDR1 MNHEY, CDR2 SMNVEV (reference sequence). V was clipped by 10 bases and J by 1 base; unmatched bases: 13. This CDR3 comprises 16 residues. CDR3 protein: CATPKRTSGNSYEQYF. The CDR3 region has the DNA TGTGCCACCCCAAAGAGGACTAGCGGAAATTCCTACGAGCAGTACTTC.

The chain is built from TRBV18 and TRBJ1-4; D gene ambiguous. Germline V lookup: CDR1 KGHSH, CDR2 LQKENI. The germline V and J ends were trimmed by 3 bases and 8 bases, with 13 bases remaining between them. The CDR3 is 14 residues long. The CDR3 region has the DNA TGTGCCAGCTCACCCAACTGGGAGGACGAAAAACTGTTTTTT. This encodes CASSPNWEDEKLFF.

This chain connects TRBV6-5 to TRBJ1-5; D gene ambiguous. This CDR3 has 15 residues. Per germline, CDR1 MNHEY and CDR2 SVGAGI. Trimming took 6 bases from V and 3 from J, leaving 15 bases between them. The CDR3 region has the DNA TGTGCCAGCAGGACTTCGGACGGGAACAATCAGCCCCAGCATTTT. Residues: CASRTSDGNNQPQHF.

CDR3 region: CASSYSPTGEQFF. The CDR3 DNA follows: TGTGCCAGCAGTTACTCGCCAACAGGGGAGCAGTTCTTC. This rearrangement joins TRBV6-5 to TRBJ2-1, with D maybe TRBD1 (6 bases). Germline CDR1 is MNHEY and CDR2 is SVGAGI. The germline V and J ends were trimmed by 0 bases and 10 bases, with 10 bases remaining between them. CDR3 length equals 13 residues.

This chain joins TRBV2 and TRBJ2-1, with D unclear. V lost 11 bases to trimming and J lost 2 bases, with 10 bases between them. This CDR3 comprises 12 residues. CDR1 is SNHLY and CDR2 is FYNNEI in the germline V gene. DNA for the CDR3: TGTGCCCCACGAGAAACCTACAATGAGCAGTTCTTC. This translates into CAPRETYNEQFF.

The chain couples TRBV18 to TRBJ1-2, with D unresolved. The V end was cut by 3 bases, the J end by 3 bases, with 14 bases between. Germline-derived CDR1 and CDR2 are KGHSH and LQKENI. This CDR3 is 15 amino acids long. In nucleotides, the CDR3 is TGTGCCAGCTCACCCTCGGGGTTGGCTGACTATGGCTACACCTTC. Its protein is CASSPSGLADYGYTF.

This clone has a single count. The CDR3 reads CASSLSARDPTTNEQFF. The CDR3 DNA follows: TGCGCCAGCAGCTTGTCGGCCCGGGATCCTACTACTAATGAGCAGTTCTTC. The rearrangement joins TRBV5-1 to TRBJ2-1; D is perhaps TRBD2 (5 bases). The CDR3 loop spans 17 amino acids. Between the trimmed V and J ends, which lost 1 base and 7 bases, there was a span of 21 bases. CDR1 and CDR2 from the germline V gene are SGHRS and YFSETQ.

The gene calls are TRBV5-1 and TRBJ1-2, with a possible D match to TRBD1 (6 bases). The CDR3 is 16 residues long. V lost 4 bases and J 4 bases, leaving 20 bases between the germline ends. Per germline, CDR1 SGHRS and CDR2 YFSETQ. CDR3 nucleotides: TGCGCCAGCAGCCCAAGAACAGGGAGAATGGTCTATGGCTACACCTTC. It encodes CASSPRTGRMVYGYTF.

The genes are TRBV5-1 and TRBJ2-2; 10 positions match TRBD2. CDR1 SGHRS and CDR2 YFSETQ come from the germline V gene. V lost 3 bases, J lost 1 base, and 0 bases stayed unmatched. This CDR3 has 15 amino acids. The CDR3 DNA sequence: TGCGCCAGCAGCTCTAGCGGGGGGAACACCGGGGAGCTGTTTTTT. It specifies CASSSSGGNTGELFF.

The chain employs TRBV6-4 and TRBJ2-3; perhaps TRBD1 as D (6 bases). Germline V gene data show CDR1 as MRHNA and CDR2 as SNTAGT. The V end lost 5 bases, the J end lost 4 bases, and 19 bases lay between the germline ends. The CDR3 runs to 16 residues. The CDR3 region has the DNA TGTGCCAGCAGTCAGAACCCCAGGGGTGCCGCAGATACGCAGTATTTT. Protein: CASSQNPRGAADTQYF.

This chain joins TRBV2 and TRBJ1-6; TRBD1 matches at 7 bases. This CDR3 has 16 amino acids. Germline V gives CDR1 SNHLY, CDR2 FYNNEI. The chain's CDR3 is CAIRRDSALVNSPLHF. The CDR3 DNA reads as TGTGCGATCCGACGGGACAGCGCGTTGGTAAATTCACCCCTCCACTTT.

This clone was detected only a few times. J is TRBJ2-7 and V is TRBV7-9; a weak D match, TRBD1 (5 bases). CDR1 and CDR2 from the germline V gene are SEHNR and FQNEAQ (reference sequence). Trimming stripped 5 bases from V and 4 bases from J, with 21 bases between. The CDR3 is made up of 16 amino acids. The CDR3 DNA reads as TGTGCCAGCAGCACAAACCGTCAGGGCCCACAGTACGAGCAGTACTTC. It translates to CASSTNRQGPQYEQYF.

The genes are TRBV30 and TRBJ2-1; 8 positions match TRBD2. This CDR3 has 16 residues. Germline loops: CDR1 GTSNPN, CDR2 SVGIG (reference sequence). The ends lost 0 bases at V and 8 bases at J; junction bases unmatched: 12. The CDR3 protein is CAWSVPGGLGIYEQFF. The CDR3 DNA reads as TGTGCCTGGAGTGTACCCGGGGGACTAGGCATCTATGAGCAGTTCTTC. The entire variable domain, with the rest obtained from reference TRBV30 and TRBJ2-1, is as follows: SQTIHQWPATLVQPVGSPLSLECTVEGTSNPNLYWYRQAAGRGLQLLFYSVGIGQISSEVPQNLSASRPQDRQFILSSKKLLLSDSGFYLCAWSVPGGLGIYEQFFGPGTRLTVL.

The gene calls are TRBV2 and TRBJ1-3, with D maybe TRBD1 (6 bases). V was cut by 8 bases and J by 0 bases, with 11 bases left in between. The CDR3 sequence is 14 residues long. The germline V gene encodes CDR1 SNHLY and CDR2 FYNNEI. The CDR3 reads CASGDRHSGNTIYF. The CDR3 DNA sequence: TGTGCCAGCGGCGACAGGCACTCTGGAAACACCATATATTTT. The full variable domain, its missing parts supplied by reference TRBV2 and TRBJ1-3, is EPEVTQTPSHQVTQMGQEVILRCVPISNHLYFYWYRQILGQKVEFLVSFYNNEISEKSEIFDDQFSVERPDGSNFTLKIRSTKLEDSAMYFCASGDRHSGNTIYFGEGSWLTVV.

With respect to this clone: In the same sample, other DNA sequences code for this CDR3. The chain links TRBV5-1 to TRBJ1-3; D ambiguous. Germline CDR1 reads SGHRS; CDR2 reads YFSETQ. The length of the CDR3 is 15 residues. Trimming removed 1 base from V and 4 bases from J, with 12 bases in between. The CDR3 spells CASSLTGMEGNTIYF. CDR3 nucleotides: TGCGCCAGCAGCTTGACGGGAATGGAGGGAAACACCATATATTTT.

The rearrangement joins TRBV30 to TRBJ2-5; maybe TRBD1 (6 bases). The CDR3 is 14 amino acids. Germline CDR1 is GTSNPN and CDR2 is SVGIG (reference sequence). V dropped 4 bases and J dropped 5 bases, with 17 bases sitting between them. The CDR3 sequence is CAWMAGGKAETQYF. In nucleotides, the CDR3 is TGTGCCTGGATGGCTGGGGGCAAGGCGGAGACCCAGTACTTC.

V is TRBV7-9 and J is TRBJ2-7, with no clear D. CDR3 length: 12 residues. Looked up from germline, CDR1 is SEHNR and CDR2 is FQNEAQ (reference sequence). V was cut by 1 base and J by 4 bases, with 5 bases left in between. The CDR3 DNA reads TGTGCCAGCAGCTTAGACTTATACGAGCAGTACGTC. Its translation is CASSLDLYEQYV.

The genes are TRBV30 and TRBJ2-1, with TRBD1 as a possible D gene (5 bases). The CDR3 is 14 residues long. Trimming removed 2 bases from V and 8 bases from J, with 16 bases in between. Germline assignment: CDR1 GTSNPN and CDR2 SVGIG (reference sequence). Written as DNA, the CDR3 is TGTGCCTGGAGTAAGGGCTACCAGGGCGATGAGCAGTTCTTC. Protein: CAWSKGYQGDEQFF.

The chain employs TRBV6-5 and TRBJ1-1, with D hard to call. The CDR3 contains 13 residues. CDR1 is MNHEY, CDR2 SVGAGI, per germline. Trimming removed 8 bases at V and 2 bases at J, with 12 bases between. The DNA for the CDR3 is TGTGCCAGCCGGGAACAGCTTAACACTGAAGCTTTCTTT. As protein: CASREQLNTEAFF.

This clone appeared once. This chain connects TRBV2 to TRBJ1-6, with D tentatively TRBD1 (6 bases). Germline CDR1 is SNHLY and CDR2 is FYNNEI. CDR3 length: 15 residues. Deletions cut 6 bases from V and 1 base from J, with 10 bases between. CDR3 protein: CASRETGSYNSPLHF. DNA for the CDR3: TGTGCCAGCAGGGAAACAGGGTCCTATAATTCACCCCTCCACTTT. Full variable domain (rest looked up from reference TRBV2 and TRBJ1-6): EPEVTQTPSHQVTQMGQEVILRCVPISNHLYFYWYRQILGQKVEFLVSFYNNEISEKSEIFDDQFSVERPDGSNFTLKIRSTKLEDSAMYFCASRETGSYNSPLHFGNGTRLTVT.

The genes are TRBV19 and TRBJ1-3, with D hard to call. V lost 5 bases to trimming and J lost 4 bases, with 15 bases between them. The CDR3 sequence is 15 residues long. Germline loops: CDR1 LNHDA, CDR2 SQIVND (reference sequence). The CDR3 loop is CASSFTGGSGNTIYF. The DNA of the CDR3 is TGTGCCAGTAGTTTTACGGGTGGTAGCGGAAACACCATATATTTT.